Detailed here is one TCR beta chain. Its antigen is not known. The assay used was immunoSEQ (version v3.0), run at survey level. Method: immunoSEQ multiplex PCR; TCRdb's copy keeps in-frame clones and lacks some. The data contain about 20,000 clones, approximately 80% of them singletons. Without exception, participants with HIV were treated in the United States. There were about 1-11 million cryopreserved PBMC in the samples before DNA extraction. The data were obtained in a study of long-term antiretroviral therapy in people with HIV. Study-level results: ART preceded a rise in diversity that nonetheless stayed lower than in transplant donor controls. When set beside controls, HIV repertoires had CDR3 length ranges that were narrower.

Sequencing used unsorted PBMCs, obtained 1.2 years after starting antiretroviral therapy. This clonotype originated in a middle-aged woman with HIV.

In DNA, the CDR3 is TGTGCCAGCAGCTCAATGGGGCGGGAGGGTTCAGATACGCAGTATTTT. Its protein product is CASSSMGREGSDTQYF. V usage is TRBV11-2 and J usage is TRBJ2-3; 9 bases are a match to TRBD2. CDR1 and CDR2 from the germline V gene are SGHAT and FQNNGV. There are 16 residues in the CDR3. The trim removed 4 bases at V and 4 bases at J, leaving 9 bases unmatched.